This T cell receptor beta chain came from a study of shared clonotypes between healthy human individuals. Per the original data handling: Junction-only sequences without quality scores came from ImmunoSEQ, so filtering differed. TCRdb's copy holds only in-frame clones and misses some; the assay was immunoSEQ multiplex PCR. The V and J calls and the clone size are those of that table, but D and trimming were determined from the DNA. This sample carries 2 million to 2.5 million clones, approximately 93% of them seen once, and the ten largest clones take 0.36%. V lost 8 bases and J 8 bases, leaving 15 bases between the germline ends. This CDR3 has 12 residues. Per the germline V gene, CDR1 is MDHEN and CDR2 is SYDVKM. On this clone itself: The sample carries other DNA sequences with the same CDR3.

What was sequenced was naive CD4+ T cells from PBMCs. Specified subset: CD45RA+ positively selected. The origin of this receptor is a man aged 18 to 35 in good health. Some clones in this sample may be carry-over from other donors' samples. The chain couples TRBV28 to TRBJ1-2; no clear D. The CDR3, as DNA: TGTGCCAGCTCCCTTGAGAGACGGGGCTACACCTTC. This translates into CASSLERRGYTF.